Following are 30 T cell receptor beta chains from one sample sequenced in a study of T-cell reconstitution after alpha-beta-depleted transplantation in children listed by TCRdb under 2016. Receptor amplification or capture employed PCR. Sequencing took place on an Illumina HiSeq 2500. To normalize quantification of the TCRbeta repertoire, the TCR libraries were built with molecular barcoding that relied on unique molecular identifiers. TCRdb handled the public reads itself, with Q25 trimming in fastp and clone calling in MiXCR, and kept productive beta chains. Each CDR3 protein appears once, grouped with its most common genes and DNA. This sample has nearly 400,000 distinct CDR3 sequences in its table, and roughly 20% of those were observed once. The ten largest clones capture about 3.8% of the sample. The material was PBMCs from the stem cell graft donor, obtained from the stem cell graft. The receptors were gathered from a human donor who donated a stem cell graft to a child with acute myeloid leukemia.

This clonotype was counted only a few times. V is TRBV5-1 and J is TRBJ2-2, with D hard to call. In germline, CDR1 is SGHRS, CDR2 YFSETQ. V gave up 7 bases and J gave up 3 bases, with 13 bases separating them. The CDR3 runs to 14 residues. The CDR3 region is CASFDLVYTGELFF. The CDR3 DNA is TGCGCCAGCTTTGACTTGGTATACACCGGGGAGCTGTTTTTT.

This clonotype came up a few times. This chain uses TRBV4-1 with TRBJ2-1, with 13 bases that match TRBD2. With V trimmed by 9 bases and J by 1 base, 15 bases remained unmatched. Germline values: CDR1 MGHRA, CDR2 YSYEKL. CDR3 length: 19 amino acids. In DNA, the CDR3 is TGCGCCAGACTCAGGACTAGCGGGAGTGTGCCCCCATCCTACAATGAGCAGTTCTTC. Amino acids: CARLRTSGSVPPSYNEQFF.

This clonotype has only a few counts. V and J are TRBV29-1 and TRBJ2-2; weak D call: TRBD1 (6 bases). The CDR3 is 12 amino acids. Between the trimmed V and J ends, which lost 3 bases and 5 bases, there was a span of 7 bases. Looked up from germline, CDR1 is SQVTM and CDR2 is ANQGSEA. CDR3 sequence: CSVDRGTGELFF. The CDR3 DNA follows: TGCAGCGTTGACAGGGGAACCGGGGAGCTGTTTTTT.

The gene calls are TRBV29-1 and TRBJ1-4; tentatively, D is TRBD1 (5 bases). The CDR3 runs 13 residues. The V end was cut by 6 bases, the J end by 3 bases, with 11 bases between. CDR1 is SQVTM, CDR2 ANQGSEA, per germline. CDR3 nucleotide sequence: TGCAGCGTCAGACAGACGGCTAATGAAAAACTGTTTTTT. Encoded protein: CSVRQTANEKLFF.

This clonotype was detected a few times. J is TRBJ2-3 and V is TRBV28; 8 bases are shared with TRBD1. The V segment lost 5 bases and the J segment 5 bases; nucleotides outside the gene matches: 9. Germline assignment: CDR1 MDHEN and CDR2 SYDVKM. CDR3 length: 15 amino acids. The CDR3 sequence is CASSPLGQGKDTQYF. Written as DNA, the CDR3 is TGTGCCAGCAGTCCCCTCGGACAGGGTAAAGATACGCAGTATTTT. Full variable domain (remainder filled in from reference TRBV28 and TRBJ2-3): DVKVTQSSRYLVKRTGEKVFLECVQDMDHENMFWYRQDPGLGLRLIYFSYDVKMKEKGDIPEGYSVSREKKERFSLILESASTNQTSMYLCASSPLGQGKDTQYFGPGTRLTVL.

J is TRBJ2-3 and V is TRBV10-3; the match to TRBD1 covers 10 bases. The CDR3 extends over 14 amino acids. V lost 6 bases and J lost 4; bases outside the gene matches: 4. Germline values: CDR1 ENHRY, CDR2 SYGVKD. Written as DNA, the CDR3 is TGTGCCATCAGACGGGACAGGGGTCCAGATACGCAGTATTTT. This gives the protein CAIRRDRGPDTQYF.

This clonotype has just a few counts. The CDR3 nucleotides are TGTGCCACCAGTGATTCCGGGACAGGGGTTCCCCATAACGGGGAGCTGTTTTTT. It is translated as CATSDSGTGVPHNGELFF. V and J are TRBV24-1 and TRBJ2-2; TRBD1 matches at 10 bases. In germline, CDR1 is KGHDR, CDR2 SFDVKD. The V and J ends lost 2 bases and 7 bases, in that order; junction bases with no gene match: 12. This CDR3 contains 18 residues.

This clonotype was seen more than once but under ten times. The V call is TRBV29-1, the J call TRBJ1-2, with D possibly being TRBD1 (6 bases). V was trimmed by 3 bases and J by 8 bases, leaving 16 bases between them. CDR1 is SQVTM, CDR2 ANQGSEA, per germline. This CDR3 contains 13 residues. This chain's CDR3 is CSVEILQGGGYTF. CDR3 sequence (DNA): TGCAGCGTTGAGATTTTACAGGGTGGAGGCTACACCTTC.

This chain connects TRBV4-1 to TRBJ2-1; the match to TRBD1 covers 10 bases. Germline CDR1 MGHRA, CDR2 YSYEKL. The CDR3 consists of 16 residues. V lost 2 bases to trimming and J lost 5 bases; unmatched junction nucleotides: 6. The CDR3 DNA follows: TGCGCCAGCAGCCAATCTACCGGGACAGGGGACAATGAGCAGTTCTTC. It translates to CASSQSTGTGDNEQFF.

The chain combines TRBV5-1 with TRBJ2-3, with D perhaps assigned TRBD1 or TRBD2 (5 bases each). V lost 6 bases to trimming and J lost 2 bases, with 13 bases between them. CDR1 and CDR2 from the germline V gene are SGHRS and YFSETQ. The CDR3 extends over 14 amino acids. In nucleotides, the CDR3 is TGCGCCAGCACCAGGTCCGGGACCACAGATACGCAGTATTTT. Protein: CASTRSGTTDTQYF. Looking up the rest from reference TRBV5-1 and TRBJ2-3 gives the full variable domain: KAGVTQTPRYLIKTRGQQVTLSCSPISGHRSVSWYQQTPGQGLQFLFEYFSETQRNKGNFPGRFSGRQFSNSRSEMNVSTLELGDSALYLCASTRSGTTDTQYFGPGTRLTVL.

The V gene is TRBV5-4, the J gene TRBJ1-1; D not certain. Looked up from germline, CDR1 is SGHNT and CDR2 is YYREEE (reference sequence). The CDR3 sequence is 14 residues long. Trimming took 3 bases from V and 6 from J, leaving 15 bases between them. The CDR3 reads CASSSKRGSPEAFF. The CDR3 DNA sequence: TGTGCCAGCAGCTCTAAACGCGGGTCCCCTGAAGCTTTCTTT.

This clonotype was picked up a small number of times. This chain links TRBV29-1 with TRBJ2-1; 14 nucleotides match TRBD2. Germline V gene lookup returns CDR1 SQVTM and CDR2 ANQGSEA. J gave up 1 base and V 7 bases, and 9 bases lay outside the gene matches. This CDR3 has 17 residues. The CDR3 coding sequence is TGCAGCGCCCCGACTAGCGGGAGGGAATTGTCCTACAATGAGCAGTTCTTC. Protein sequence: CSAPTSGRELSYNEQFF.

This clonotype turned up a few times. The rearrangement joins TRBV28 to TRBJ2-7; the D is unclear. This CDR3 is built from 13 residues. V lost 3 bases, J lost 2 bases, and 8 bases lay in between. Germline V CDR1 and CDR2: MDHEN, SYDVKM. The CDR3 loop reads CASSFDGTYEQYF. CDR3 nucleotides: TGTGCCAGCAGTTTCGACGGAACCTACGAGCAGTACTTC.

The chain is built from TRBV20-1 and TRBJ2-7, with TRBD2 identical over 8 bases. With V trimmed by 0 bases and J by 3 bases, 7 bases remained unmatched. This CDR3 contains 15 residues. Germline V gene lookup returns CDR1 DFQATT and CDR2 SNEGSKA (reference sequence). The CDR3 DNA reads TGCAGTGCTAGAGATGAAGGGACTAGTATCTACGAGCAGTACTTC. It specifies CSARDEGTSIYEQYF.

This clonotype was counted at least ten times. The genes are TRBV7-9 and TRBJ2-2; D not certain. Germline V CDR1 and CDR2: SEHNR, FQNEAQ (reference sequence). This CDR3 contains 14 residues. Deletions cut 5 bases from V and 1 base from J, with 8 bases between. This CDR3 reads CASSPRQNTGELFF. Written as DNA, the CDR3 is TGTGCCAGCAGCCCTAGACAGAACACCGGGGAGCTGTTTTTT.

This clonotype has only a few counts. V is TRBV5-5 and J is TRBJ2-1; 8 bases line up with TRBD2. J was trimmed by 3 bases and V by 2 bases; bases with no gene match: 10. This CDR3 is built from 17 residues. Per germline, CDR1 SGHKS and CDR2 YYEKEE (reference sequence). The CDR3 nucleotides are TGTGCCAGCAGCTTCTTATTAGCGGGACCCCACTACAATGAGCAGTTCTTC. Translating gives CASSFLLAGPHYNEQFF.

This clonotype was seen many times. The chain combines TRBV12-3 or TRBV12-4 with TRBJ2-1, with D maybe TRBD2 (6 bases). The CDR3 loop spans 12 amino acids. Trimming removed 7 bases at V and 7 bases at J, with 11 bases between. The CDR3 spells CASTGTANEQFF. In DNA, the CDR3 is TGTGCCAGCACCGGGACTGCTAATGAGCAGTTCTTC.

This clonotype was observed a handful of times. DNA for the CDR3: TGTGCCAGCAGCCTAGGGACCAGCAGGGGCGAGCAGTACTTC. This codes for CASSLGTSRGEQYF. The V gene is TRBV12-3 or TRBV12-4, the J gene TRBJ2-7; TRBD1 is a possible D gene (6 bases). V dropped 6 bases and J dropped 6 bases, with 18 bases sitting between them. The CDR3 has 14 amino acids.

A few counts support this clonotype. The V gene is TRBV29-1, the J gene TRBJ1-1; a possible D gene is TRBD1 (5 bases). The germline gives CDR1 SQVTM, CDR2 ANQGSEA. The CDR3 has 14 amino acids. The V end was cut by 5 bases, the J end by 3 bases, with 16 bases between. The CDR3 sequence is CSVLGGRKHTEAFF. The CDR3 region has the DNA TGCAGCGTTCTGGGGGGAAGGAAACACACTGAAGCTTTCTTT.

The rearrangement joins TRBV24-1 to TRBJ2-1, with 11 bases matching TRBD1. Germline CDR1 is KGHDR and CDR2 is SFDVKD. V was clipped by 3 bases and J by 6 bases; unmatched bases: 15. CDR3 size: 19 residues. CDR3 region: CATSDARPDRGRSTNEQFF. As DNA, the CDR3 is TGTGCCACCAGTGATGCGAGACCGGACAGGGGGCGGTCCACCAATGAGCAGTTCTTC.

This clonotype was detected ten times or more. J is TRBJ2-7 and V is TRBV10-3, with 8 bases identical to TRBD2. CDR3 length equals 17 residues. Losses at the gene ends were 0 bases for V and 6 bases for J; bases not matched to a gene: 13. Germline CDR1 reads ENHRY; CDR2 reads SYGVKD. The CDR3 sequence: CAISESIGAGVIPEQYF. CDR3 DNA: TGTGCCATCAGTGAGTCGATAGGAGCGGGAGTTATTCCCGAGCAGTACTTC.

This clonotype turned up a few times. The V call is TRBV12-3 or TRBV12-4, the J call TRBJ2-7; 8 bases line up with TRBD1. Germline trimming cut 3 bases from V and 4 bases from J; bases unmatched to any gene: 5. This CDR3 has 14 residues. The CDR3 loop reads CASSFGQGLYEQYF. The CDR3, as DNA: TGTGCCAGCAGTTTCGGACAGGGATTATACGAGCAGTACTTC.

This clonotype showed up just a few times. The chain carries TRBV7-9 and TRBJ2-7, with D perhaps matching TRBD1 (5 bases). Trimming cost V 1 base and J 5 bases, with 12 bases left between them. Germline CDR1 and CDR2: SEHNR and FQNEAQ (reference sequence). The CDR3 sequence is 14 residues long. The CDR3: CASSLGAGLHEQYF. The CDR3 DNA reads as TGTGCCAGCAGCTTAGGGGCAGGGCTTCACGAGCAGTACTTC.

This clonotype has at least ten counts. The chain has TRBV20-1 and TRBJ2-7, with D perhaps TRBD1 or TRBD2 (5 bases each). CDR3 length: 11 amino acids. Germline CDR1 is DFQATT and CDR2 is SNEGSKA (reference sequence). V shed 7 bases and J shed 7 bases, with 14 bases lying between them. The CDR3 spells CSVGWGREQYF. CDR3 in DNA: TGCAGTGTTGGTTGGGGGAGAGAGCAGTACTTC.

This clonotype has a single count. The gene calls are TRBV4-3 and TRBJ2-7, with a weak D call TRBD2 (6 bases). Trimming pared 0 bases from V and 6 bases from J, leaving 24 bases between. The V gene's germline CDR1 is LGHNA and CDR2 YSLEER. CDR3 length: 18 amino acids. The CDR3, as DNA: TGCGCCAGCAGCCAAGAACTTTATGTCGGGCGGGAACGCACCGAGCAGTACTTC. It codes for CASSQELYVGRERTEQYF.

This clonotype has a count of ten or more. The chain employs TRBV10-3 and TRBJ2-1; D may be TRBD2 (6 bases). The CDR3 contains 14 residues. Trimming took off 8 bases at V and 8 bases at J, with 19 bases between the two ends. Germline V lookup: CDR1 ENHRY, CDR2 SYGVKD. CDR3 amino acids: CAIEAGTSIDEQFF. The CDR3 nucleotides read TGTGCCATCGAAGCAGGCACTAGCATAGATGAGCAGTTCTTC.

The chain couples TRBV2 to TRBJ2-3; 13 bases match TRBD2. Germline CDR1 is SNHLY and CDR2 is FYNNEI. The V and J ends lost 0 bases and 1 base, in that order; junction bases with no gene match: 4. This CDR3 has 18 residues. CDR3 loop: CASSEAGLAGVGTDTQYF. CDR3 bases: TGTGCCAGCAGTGAAGCTGGACTAGCGGGAGTGGGCACAGATACGCAGTATTTT. Full variable domain (missing parts from reference TRBV2 and TRBJ2-3): EPEVTQTPSHQVTQMGQEVILRCVPISNHLYFYWYRQILGQKVEFLVSFYNNEISEKSEIFDDQFSVERPDGSNFTLKIRSTKLEDSAMYFCASSEAGLAGVGTDTQYFGPGTRLTVL.

This clonotype was picked up a small number of times. The chain has TRBV20-1 and TRBJ1-3; perhaps TRBD1 as D (6 bases). Germline V gene lookup returns CDR1 DFQATT and CDR2 SNEGSKA (reference sequence). V dropped 5 bases and J dropped 4 bases, with 21 bases sitting between them. There are 16 residues in the CDR3. This chain's CDR3 is CSAAGGSGQGGNTIYF. The CDR3 DNA sequence: TGCAGTGCTGCTGGCGGATCTGGGCAGGGGGGAAACACCATATATTTT.

This clonotype was counted between two and nine times. The V call is TRBV7-2, the J call TRBJ2-4, with D hard to call. V lost 6 bases and J lost 0, with 15 bases in between. The germline V gene has CDR1 SGHTA and CDR2 FQGNSA. The length of the CDR3 is 16 residues. CDR3 sequence: CASSLYKNLAKNIQYF. Here the CDR3 DNA reads TGTGCCAGCAGTCTTTACAAGAACCTAGCCAAAAACATTCAGTACTTC.

This clonotype was counted a few times. V is TRBV3-1 and J is TRBJ2-1; D remains ambiguous. V shed 1 base and J shed 7 bases, with 8 bases lying between them. Per the germline V gene, CDR1 is LGHDT and CDR2 is YNNKEL (reference sequence). The CDR3 runs 13 residues. The CDR3 here is CASSQGGGNEQFF. The CDR3 region has the DNA TGTGCCAGCAGCCAAGGTGGTGGGAATGAGCAGTTCTTC.